The clone carrying this T cell receptor beta chain appeared many times. Its target is not known. A much larger clone is a single base away; this may be a read error. The time point denotes: pre-sensitization, week 0. Described treatment: therapeutic diphenylcyclopropenone sensitization with weekly scalp DPC. Ahead of each patch test application, blood was drawn. CDR1 is MNHEY and CDR2 is SVGEGT in the germline V gene. The CDR3 loop spans 12 amino acids. Trimming shortened V by 6 bases and J by 0 bases, and 6 bases separated the two germline ends. This sample was included in a study of human T cells and chemical hapten exposure. TCRdb re-called the RACE reads through MiXCR, storing one row per CDR3 protein. Here the sample spans 250,000 or so distinct CDR3 sequences, over 8% being singletons. Regarding the study as a whole: Expanded TCRs clustered into significantly more large CDR3 similarity groups than controls, the analysis revealed.

The chain recombines TRBV6-2 or TRBV6-3 with TRBJ2-7; D call uncertain. Specimen: whole blood, collected in connection with sensitization to the hapten diphenylcyclopropenone (DPC). The origin of this receptor is a woman between 40 and 55 years old with alopecia areata. Some clones in this sample may be carry-over from other donors' samples. CDR3 in amino acids: CASRTSSYEQYF. The CDR3 nucleotides read TGTGCCAGCAGAACGAGCTCCTACGAGCAGTACTTC.